These T cell receptor beta chains were read from a single sample in a study of cytomegalovirus exposure and HLA in healthy donors. The data were produced by immunoSEQ multiplex PCR, yet TCRdb's version contains in-frame clones alone and is incomplete. This sample has some 210,000 clones, with approximately 87% found just once. Sequenced material: PBMCs. The receptors were sampled from a woman between 18 and 29 years old in good health and CMV-seronegative. The conserved cysteine and the conserved F or W are not part of the CDR3 here. D genes are given only for firm matches.

CDR3: ASSLGGDSEAF
V: TRBV13
D: TRBD1
length: 11

CDR3: ASSPIGYLSGYT
V: TRBV7-9
D: -
length: 12

CDR3: ASREGAGGNQPQH
V: TRBV19
D: TRBD1
length: 13

CDR3: ASSSYSGSDKFLNEQF
V: TRBV13
D: TRBD2
length: 16

CDR3: AWRFGGQGYEQY
V: TRBV30
D: TRBD1
length: 12

CDR3: ASSSDGYEQY
V: TRBV28
D: -
length: 10

CDR3: AISESTVGSWNTQY
V: TRBV10-3
D: -
length: 14

CDR3: ASSSGQRGITEAF
V: TRBV27
D: -
length: 13

CDR3: ASLHLAGGGYEQY
V: TRBV6-1
D: TRBD2
length: 13

CDR3: ASSGTFFYEQY
V: TRBV27
D: -
length: 11

CDR3: ASREGQNTGELF
V: TRBV2
D: -
length: 12

CDR3: ASSPSRDLYGYT
V: TRBV7-2
D: -
length: 12

CDR3: AIKEGPSYEQY
V: TRBV10-3
D: -
length: 11

CDR3: SAQDRFGGYT
V: TRBV29-1
D: TRBD1
length: 10

CDR3: ASSLLAGDLTGELF
V: TRBV27
D: TRBD2
length: 14

CDR3: ASSPFGQHNSNQPQH
V: TRBV18
D: -
length: 15

CDR3: ASSGLRDKRIYGYT
V: TRBV9
D: -
length: 14

CDR3: ASSSLRNTGELF
V: TRBV5-4
D: -
length: 12

CDR3: ASSLRTAVGNTIY
V: TRBV5-6
D: -
length: 13

CDR3: ASSSLQGGSPLH
V: TRBV5-1
D: TRBD1
length: 12

CDR3: ASRYETDNYGYT
V: TRBV28
D: -
length: 12

CDR3: ASSDRVSYT
V: TRBV9
D: TRBD1
length: 9

CDR3: ASSIGQGPYEQY
V: TRBV28
D: TRBD1
length: 12

CDR3: ASREQAPDSPLH
V: TRBV19
D: -
length: 12

CDR3: ASSVTSGGAYEQF
V: TRBV7-2
D: TRBD2
length: 13

CDR3: ASRGGTIHEQY
V: TRBV6-1
D: TRBD2
length: 11